This TCR beta chain appears in the sequencing data of a study of T-cell reconstitution after alpha-beta-depleted transplantation in children. Unique molecular identifiers were built into the TCRbeta library. TCRdb itself ran the PCR reads through MiXCR, one entry per CDR3 protein. The data show approximately 400,000 distinct CDR3 sequences, with roughly 11% seen just once and about 5% held by the top ten. This clonotype was seen a few times. Germline V gives CDR1 DFQATT, CDR2 SNEGSKA (reference sequence). The CDR3 consists of 15 residues. The ends were cut back, 4 bases at V and 0 bases at J, with 15 bases in the middle.

The TCR comes from a human donor who donated a stem cell graft to a child with acute myeloid leukemia. Sequenced material: PBMCs from the stem cell graft donor, taken from the stem cell graft. V gene TRBV20-1 combines with J gene TRBJ1-1, with D maybe TRBD1 (5 bases). This chain's CDR3 is CSAKIAGTMNTEAFF. The CDR3, as DNA: TGCAGTGCTAAAATCGCAGGGACCATGAACACTGAAGCTTTCTTT.